This T cell receptor (beta chain) was captured by sequencing in a study of T cell repertoires in cytomegalovirus infection. Points from the study as a whole: Within the response measured ex vivo, HLA-C-restricted CMV-specific TCR beta clonotypes were dominant.

About this clonotype itself: Its antigen is undetermined.

One entry per CDR3 protein results from TCRdb running MiXCR on the reads. The sample includes approximately 400,000 distinct CDR3 sequences, approximately 33% of them seen just once. Germline V lookup: CDR1 MNHNS, CDR2 SASEGT. V dropped 6 bases and J dropped 4; count of bases not matched to a gene: 4. The CDR3 has 14 amino acids. This TCR derives from a human donor in good health (CMV status not recorded). Some clones in this sample may be carry-over from other donors' samples. What was sequenced was PBMCs. This chain links TRBV6-1 with TRBJ2-2, with 8 bases fitting TRBD2. The CDR3 sequence: CASSAAGGTGELFF. The DNA of the CDR3 is TGTGCCAGCAGCGCGGCGGGGGGCACCGGGGAGCTGTTTTTT.